This T cell receptor (beta chain) was found in a study of T cells after yellow fever vaccination. The CDR3 covers 13 residues. Germline V gene lookup returns CDR1 SGHRS and CDR2 YFSETQ. V lost 4 bases and J lost 6, with 11 bases in between. TCRdb itself ran the 5' RACE reads through MiXCR, one entry per CDR3 protein. The data contain a few hundred thousand distinct CDR3 sequences, 10% to 15% of them singletons. The sequenced sample was CD4+ T cells sorted from PBMCs, obtained 45 days after the yellow fever booster vaccination. This clonotype was sampled from a man aged 25-45 years who received the YFV17D yellow fever vaccine. This rearrangement joins TRBV5-1 to TRBJ2-1, with D unclear. In DNA, the CDR3 is TGCGCCAGCAGCGTAAACGTTATCAATGAGCAGTTCTTC. As protein: CASSVNVINEQFF.